This record looks at one T cell receptor beta chain sequence and its context. Here immunoSEQ multiplex PCR was the method, and the copy in TCRdb shows in-frame clones only, minus some. Among tens of thousands of clones listed, about 90% were seen once. This specimen belongs to a study of technical replicates of blood from a few donors. Per the germline V gene, CDR1 is MNHNY and CDR2 is SVGAGI (reference sequence). The CDR3 has 13 residues. V lost 5 bases to trimming and J lost 3 bases, with 8 bases between them. Specimen: T cells isolated from PBMCs. This TCR came from a human donor in good health. The chain joins TRBV6-6 to TRBJ2-1, with D tentatively TRBD2 (5 bases). The CDR3 DNA is TGTGCCAGCAGTCCCCGGGACTACAATGAGCAGTTCTTC. This translates into CASSPRDYNEQFF.